This T cell receptor beta chain was captured by sequencing in a study of blood T cell repertoires in COVID-19. Source study methods: Nucleated cell counts were estimated from reference gene primer amplification. The assay was immunoSEQ multiplex PCR, and TCRdb's table has in-frame clones only and misses some. V, J and clone size are taken as reported in that table, and D and trimming were inferred from the DNA itself. The repertoire includes fewer than 200,000 clones, 65% to 85% of them detected once, and roughly 3.5% sits in the top ten. The CDR3 extends over 14 amino acids. Germline assignment: CDR1 MNHEY and CDR2 SVGAGI. The V end was cut by 6 bases, the J end by 3 bases, with 12 bases between.

The sequence came from a woman aged 80 or over with acute or convalescent COVID-19. Specimen: peripheral blood. The chain combines TRBV6-5 with TRBJ1-5, with a possible D match to TRBD1 (6 bases). The CDR3 sequence: CASSRGQFNQPQHF. Here the CDR3 DNA reads TGTGCCAGCAGCCGAGGACAGTTCAATCAGCCCCAGCATTTT.